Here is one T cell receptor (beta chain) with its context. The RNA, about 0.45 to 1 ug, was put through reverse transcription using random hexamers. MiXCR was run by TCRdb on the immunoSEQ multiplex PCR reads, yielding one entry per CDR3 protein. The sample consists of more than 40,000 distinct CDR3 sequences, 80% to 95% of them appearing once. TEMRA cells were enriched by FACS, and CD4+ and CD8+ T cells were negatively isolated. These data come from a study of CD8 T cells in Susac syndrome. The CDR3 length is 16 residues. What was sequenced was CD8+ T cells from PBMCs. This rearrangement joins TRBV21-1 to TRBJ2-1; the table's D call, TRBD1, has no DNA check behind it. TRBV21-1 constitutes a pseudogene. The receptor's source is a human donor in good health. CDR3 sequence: CASSKVGQFSYNEQFF. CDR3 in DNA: TGTGCCAGCAGCAAAGTAGGACAGTTCTCCTACAATGAGCAGTTCTTC.